The 18 T cell receptor beta chains given below trace back to one sample, sequenced in a study of identical twins. Via MiXCR, TCRdb re-called the 5' RACE reads, giving one row per CDR3 protein. The repertoire has 700,000 or so distinct CDR3 sequences, approximately 9% of them found once; the top ten carry approximately 0.94%. This sample also appeared in a second study, on yellow fever vaccine responses in identical twins.

The sequenced sample consisted of PBMCs. These receptors all come from a woman between 18 and 29 years old in good health.

V usage is TRBV3-1 and J usage is TRBJ2-3, with 7 bases lining up with TRBD1. Germline-derived CDR1 and CDR2 are LGHDT and YNNKEL (reference sequence). The J segment lost 2 bases and the V segment lost 4 bases, leaving 3 bases of the junction unmatched. This CDR3 comprises 14 residues. CDR3 DNA: TGTGCCAGCAGCCCGGACAGGTACACAGATACGCAGTATTTT. Translated, it gives CASSPDRYTDTQYF.

This clonotype was found many times. The chain combines TRBV29-1 with TRBJ2-6; maybe TRBD2 (5 bases). V lost 8 bases and J lost 2, with 7 bases in between. The CDR3 is 12 amino acids. The V gene's germline CDR1 is SQVTM and CDR2 ANQGSEA. DNA of the CDR3: TGCAGCACCGGGGCTGGGGCCAACGTCCTGACTTTC. This gives the protein CSTGAGANVLTF.

This clonotype occurred a few times. The chain is built from TRBV14 and TRBJ2-1; 7 bases are a match to TRBD2. The CDR3 runs 18 residues. CDR1 SGHDN and CDR2 FVKESK come from the germline V gene. V dropped 3 bases and J dropped 0; count of bases not matched to a gene: 11. CDR3 nucleotide sequence: TGTGCCAGCAGCCAGCGCGGGGGAGGGAGAAACTCCTACAATGAGCAGTTCTTC. It codes for CASSQRGGGRNSYNEQFF.

The V gene is TRBV10-2, the J gene TRBJ2-1; D possibly matches TRBD1 or TRBD2 (5 bases each). From germline, CDR1 is WSHSY and CDR2 SAAADI. V was cut by 6 bases and J by 0 bases, with 12 bases left in between. CDR3 length equals 15 residues. CDR3 coding DNA: TGCGCCAGCAGCCCTCGGGGACCCTCCTACAATGAGCAGTTCTTC. It codes for CASSPRGPSYNEQFF.

The table lists this clonotype with a few counts. The rearrangement joins TRBV7-9 to TRBJ1-5, with D possibly matching TRBD1 (5 bases). Trimming removed 4 bases at V and 5 bases at J, with 12 bases between. Germline CDR1 SEHNR, CDR2 FQNEAQ (reference sequence). The length of the CDR3 is 14 residues. CDR3 loop: CASSSQGRDQPQHF. In DNA form, the CDR3 reads TGTGCCAGCAGCTCCCAGGGTAGGGATCAGCCCCAGCATTTT.

In this sample, this clonotype turned up many times. The chain combines TRBV2 with TRBJ1-2; no definite D call. V gave up 10 bases and J gave up 2 bases, with 11 bases separating them. Germline loops: CDR1 SNHLY, CDR2 FYNNEI. This CDR3 region has 12 residues. The CDR3 DNA sequence: TGTGCCACACGACGTAACAACTATGGCTACACCTTC. It specifies CATRRNNYGYTF.

The CDR3, as DNA: TGTGCCAGCAGTAGCCCCGGGGTAGTAGGCTCCCCGGGCTACGAGCAGTACTTC. Its protein product is CASSSPGVVGSPGYEQYF. The chain is built from TRBV28 and TRBJ2-7, with D maybe TRBD2 (5 bases). The germline V and J ends were trimmed by 5 bases and 3 bases, with 26 bases remaining between them. CDR1 and CDR2 (germline): MDHEN, SYDVKM. The CDR3 sequence is 18 residues long.

The V call is TRBV4-2, the J call TRBJ2-1, with TRBD1 as a possible D gene (5 bases). In germline, CDR1 is LGHNA, CDR2 YNFKEQ. Trimming took 0 bases from V and 5 from J, leaving 14 bases between them. This CDR3 comprises 16 residues. This CDR3 reads CASSQEATGSHNEQFF. The CDR3 region has the DNA TGTGCCAGCAGCCAAGAAGCTACAGGCTCGCACAATGAGCAGTTCTTC.

The chain uses TRBV18 and TRBJ2-5, with TRBD1 matching over 7 bases. The CDR3 runs 14 residues. Trimming at V came to 6 bases and at J to 2 bases, leaving 6 bases not matched to a gene. CDR1 is KGHSH and CDR2 is LQKENI in the germline V gene. This CDR3 is CASSQGDKQETQYF. CDR3 sequence (DNA): TGTGCCAGCTCCCAGGGGGACAAGCAAGAGACCCAGTACTTC.

This clonotype was seen many times. The rearrangement uses TRBV6-5 and TRBJ2-4; 10 bases align to TRBD2. V was clipped by 5 bases and J by 0 bases; unmatched bases: 7. Germline V lookup: CDR1 MNHEY, CDR2 SVGAGI. The CDR3 is made up of 17 amino acids. DNA of the CDR3: TGTGCCAGCAGTACTTCCGGACTAGCGGTAGCCAAAAACATTCAGTACTTC. This gives the protein CASSTSGLAVAKNIQYF.

V usage is TRBV20-1 and J usage is TRBJ2-7; no clear D gene. The CDR3 contains 11 residues. Trimming pared 0 bases from V and 6 bases from J, leaving 6 bases between. The germline V gene encodes CDR1 DFQATT and CDR2 SNEGSKA (reference sequence). In DNA form, the CDR3 reads TGCAGTGCTAGAGATAAAGGCGAGCAGTACTTC. Translated: CSARDKGEQYF.

The chain is built from TRBV5-1 and TRBJ2-7; no clear D. The CDR3 extends over 15 amino acids. The germline V gene encodes CDR1 SGHRS and CDR2 YFSETQ. The ends were cut back, 1 base at V and 0 bases at J, with 11 bases in the middle. Here the CDR3 reads CASSLKPDFSYEQYF. CDR3 in DNA: TGCGCCAGCAGCTTGAAACCGGATTTCTCCTACGAGCAGTACTTC.

This clonotype was observed many times. V usage is TRBV12-3 or TRBV12-4 and J usage is TRBJ1-5, with 7 bases aligning to TRBD1. This CDR3 comprises 17 residues. Trimming at V came to 5 bases and at J to 3 bases, leaving 13 bases not matched to a gene. CDR3 region: CASSRSTGTEFNQPQHF. CDR3 bases: TGTGCCAGCAGTCGCTCTACCGGGACAGAATTCAATCAGCCCCAGCATTTT.

This clonotype was seen only a few times. The chain's CDR3 is CASKTPEGSSNEQFF. The CDR3 DNA is TGTGCCAGCAAAACCCCAGAGGGTAGTTCCAATGAGCAGTTCTTC. V gene TRBV7-2 combines with J gene TRBJ2-1, with TRBD2 as a possible D gene (5 bases). The CDR3 runs 15 residues. V lost 7 bases, J lost 6 bases, and 19 bases lay in between. CDR1 is SGHTA and CDR2 is FQGNSA in the germline V gene.

This clonotype was seen at least ten times. The V and J genes are TRBV6-1 and TRBJ2-1; 12 bases agree with TRBD2. The V segment lost 5 bases and the J segment 4 bases; nucleotides outside the gene matches: 3. This CDR3 spans 15 amino acids. Germline assignment: CDR1 MNHNS and CDR2 SASEGT. The CDR3 loop reads CASSRGLAGYNEQFF. CDR3 sequence (DNA): TGTGCCAGCAGTAGGGGACTAGCGGGTTACAATGAGCAGTTCTTC.

This clonotype was picked up a small number of times. This chain joins TRBV10-3 and TRBJ2-1, with TRBD2 matching over 8 bases. The CDR3 length is 16 residues. Germline V gene sequence: CDR1 ENHRY, CDR2 SYGVKD. Trimming took 2 bases from V and 4 from J; bases not matched to a gene: 7. CDR3 loop: CAISETAGGTYNEQFF. DNA of the CDR3: TGTGCCATCAGTGAGACGGCGGGGGGTACATACAATGAGCAGTTCTTC.

A few counts support this clonotype. The chain carries TRBV5-1 and TRBJ2-1; no clear D. In germline, CDR1 is SGHRS, CDR2 YFSETQ. The CDR3 spans 16 residues. Deletions cut 2 bases from V and 9 bases from J, with 21 bases between. The CDR3 DNA sequence: TGCGCCAGCAGCTTTTCCTCCAACCCATCATTAGGTGAGCAGTTCTTC. Its protein is CASSFSSNPSLGEQFF.

This clonotype has just a few counts. This chain uses TRBV10-3 with TRBJ1-3; D not resolved. This CDR3 contains 16 residues. V was pared by 5 bases and J by 0 bases, with 14 bases between. From germline, CDR1 is ENHRY and CDR2 SYGVKD. CDR3 nucleotides: TGTGCCATCAGTCTCAGCGGATTCATCTCTGGAAACACCATATATTTT. Translating it yields CAISLSGFISGNTIYF.